This record covers a single T cell receptor (beta chain). CDR3 length: 17 residues. Germline lookup yields CDR1 SGHRS and CDR2 YFSETQ. V lost 0 bases, J lost 4 bases, and 18 bases lay in between. The data belong to a study of pediatric ulcerative colitis. Libraries were prepared by immunoSEQ multiplex PCR; TCRdb keeps only in-frame clonotypes and omits some of them. The sample yields approximately 9,000 clones, around nine tenths seen once. This clonotype originated in a girl aged 10-17 years with moderate ulcerative colitis. This rearrangement joins TRBV5-1 to TRBJ2-3; D perhaps matches TRBD2 (5 bases). Source material: blood. CDR3 in DNA: TGCGCCAGCAGCTTGGAGCCTAGCCGAGGAGTAGCAGATACGCAGTATTTT. Translated, it gives CASSLEPSRGVADTQYF.